One sample yielded the 29 T cell receptor beta chains listed below, sequenced in a study of long-term antiretroviral therapy in people with HIV (dated by TCRdb to between 2022 and 2023). The immunoSEQ hsTCRB v3.0 assay was used at survey level resolution for TRB variable region sequencing. TCRdb's version of the immuneACCESS table is confined to in-frame rearrangements and falls short of the full clone set. An unresolved V gene accounts for under half of the shortfall where checked; the remainder is of unknown origin. The sample includes about 31,000 clones, with approximately 85% observed a single time. Of the sample, roughly 3.8% falls within the top ten clones. The sample was unsorted PBMCs, taken 0.8 years before starting antiretroviral therapy. These TCRs come from a young man with HIV.

The J gene is TRBJ1-1, the V gene TRBV20-1; weak D call: TRBD1 (5 bases). CDR1 and CDR2 (germline): DFQATT, SNEGSKA (reference sequence). The CDR3 covers 11 residues. Trimming stripped 6 bases from V and 3 bases from J, with 8 bases between. For the CDR3, the DNA is TGCAGTGCGGGACGGCACACTGAAGCTTTCTTT. Translating it yields CSAGRHTEAFF.

V is TRBV4-3 and J is TRBJ2-1, with 7 bases aligning to TRBD2. The ends lost 3 bases at V and 5 bases at J; junction bases unmatched: 4. The CDR3 covers 14 residues. CDR1 and CDR2 from the germline V gene are LGHNA and YSLEER. This chain's CDR3 is CASSQHLADNEQFF. CDR3 in DNA: TGCGCCAGCAGCCAGCATCTAGCGGACAATGAGCAGTTCTTC.

J is TRBJ2-2 and V is TRBV4-1; D unresolved. Trimming took 2 bases from V and 6 from J, leaving 7 bases between them. CDR1 and CDR2 from the germline V gene are MGHRA and YSYEKL. CDR3 length equals 13 residues. CDR3 residues: CASSQFRAGELFF. CDR3 nucleotide sequence: TGCGCCAGCAGCCAATTCCGGGCCGGGGAGCTGTTTTTT.

CDR3 nucleotides: TGTGCCAGCAGCCGCCGGGATAAAAACATTCAGTACTTC. Its translation is CASSRRDKNIQYF. The chain couples TRBV7-2 to TRBJ2-4; D is possibly TRBD2 (5 bases). Germline values: CDR1 SGHTA, CDR2 FQGNSA. Trimming shortened V by 5 bases and J by 4 bases, and 9 bases separated the two germline ends. The CDR3 runs 13 residues.

The chain combines TRBV9 with TRBJ2-1; D unclear. V shed 0 bases and J shed 8 bases, with 12 bases lying between them. The CDR3 consists of 14 residues. CDR1 and CDR2 (germline): SGDLS, YYNGEE. CDR3 bases: TGTGCCAGCAGCGTAGTTGGGCTGGTAGATGAGCAGTTCTTC. Residues: CASSVVGLVDEQFF.

The rearrangement uses TRBV29-1 and TRBJ2-3; 9 nucleotides agree with TRBD2. In germline, CDR1 is SQVTM, CDR2 ANQGSEA. This CDR3 region has 14 residues. Trimming took 1 base from V and 8 from J; bases not matched to a gene: 7. The CDR3 DNA reads TGCAGCGTTGAAGGTAGCGGGGGTGGCGTTACGCAGTATTTT. This codes for CSVEGSGGGVTQYF.

This chain joins TRBV6-6 and TRBJ2-7; 7 bases align to TRBD1. Trimming cost V 2 bases and J 1 base; bases outside gene matches: 2. The CDR3 covers 14 residues. The germline gives CDR1 MNHNY, CDR2 SVGAGI (reference sequence). The CDR3 loop reads CASSYPGQSYEQYF. The CDR3 DNA reads as TGTGCCAGCAGTTACCCGGGACAGTCCTACGAGCAGTACTTC.

This sequence joins TRBV10-2 and TRBJ1-2, with D perhaps TRBD1 (6 bases). V was cut by 6 bases and J by 2 bases, with 16 bases left in between. CDR1 WSHSY and CDR2 SAAADI come from the germline V gene. The CDR3 runs 15 residues. CDR3 protein: CASRAGTLQNYGYTF. CDR3 DNA: TGCGCCAGCAGGGCGGGGACACTTCAAAACTATGGCTACACCTTC.

This chain joins TRBV5-1 and TRBJ1-1; D call uncertain. CDR1 is SGHRS and CDR2 is YFSETQ in the germline V gene. The CDR3 extends over 12 amino acids. Trimming removed 3 bases from V and 6 bases from J, with 9 bases in between. The DNA of the CDR3 is TGCGCCAGCAGCTCGCCCGCCGCTGAAGCTTTCTTT. This codes for CASSSPAAEAFF.

The chain couples TRBV6-5 to TRBJ1-1; perhaps TRBD1 as D (6 bases). Germline V gene lookup returns CDR1 MNHEY and CDR2 SVGAGI. Deletions cut 2 bases from V and 10 bases from J, with 17 bases between. The CDR3 is 14 amino acids. The CDR3 spells CASSYLLGGAVAFF. CDR3 sequence (DNA): TGTGCCAGCAGTTACCTCTTAGGGGGGGCGGTAGCTTTCTTT.

The V and J genes are TRBV28 and TRBJ2-5, with D possibly being TRBD1 (6 bases). The CDR3 has 16 residues. Trimming pared 6 bases from V and 5 bases from J, leaving 22 bases between. CDR1 is MDHEN and CDR2 is SYDVKM in the germline V gene. The DNA for the CDR3 is TGTGCCAGCAGCGCGCCCCGTATTCAGGGGCTGGAGACCCAGTACTTC. It specifies CASSAPRIQGLETQYF. Combining the CDR3 with reference TRBV28 and TRBJ2-5 gives the whole variable domain DVKVTQSSRYLVKRTGEKVFLECVQDMDHENMFWYRQDPGLGLRLIYFSYDVKMKEKGDIPEGYSVSREKKERFSLILESASTNQTSMYLCASSAPRIQGLETQYFGPGTRLLVL.

The chain combines TRBV2 with TRBJ2-1; possibly TRBD2 for D (6 bases). Germline V lookup: CDR1 SNHLY, CDR2 FYNNEI. Trimming took 6 bases from V and 7 from J, leaving 22 bases between them. CDR3 length: 16 residues. CDR3: CASRTRETGDGNEQFF. The CDR3 DNA is TGTGCCAGCAGGACCCGGGAGACCGGTGATGGGAATGAGCAGTTCTTC.

J is TRBJ1-4 and V is TRBV7-6; the D is unclear. Trimming removed 4 bases at V and 7 bases at J, with 13 bases between. The CDR3 consists of 14 residues. CDR1 and CDR2 (germline): SGHVS, FNYEAQ. The CDR3 region has the DNA TGTGCCAGCAGCTCTCGAGGGTTATCTGAAAAACTGTTTTTT. Its protein product is CASSSRGLSEKLFF.

The chain recombines TRBV27 with TRBJ2-3, with D hard to call. V dropped 0 bases and J dropped 4 bases, with 8 bases sitting between them. The germline CDR1 and CDR2 sequences are MNHEY and SMNVEV (reference sequence). The CDR3 covers 14 residues. CDR3 nucleotide sequence: TGTGCCAGCAGTTTATCTGGGAACGCAGATACGCAGTATTTT. It encodes CASSLSGNADTQYF.

The chain has TRBV5-6 and TRBJ2-5; D not resolved. The CDR3 runs 14 residues. Germline CDR1 is SGHDT and CDR2 is YYEEEE. V gave up 0 bases and J gave up 5 bases, with 11 bases separating them. The CDR3 nucleotides read TGTGCCAGCAGCTTGGTCGCCAATAGGGAGACCCAGTACTTC. Protein: CASSLVANRETQYF.

The J gene is TRBJ2-7, the V gene TRBV4-1, with a weak D call TRBD2 (5 bases). The CDR3 loop spans 15 amino acids. The germline V gene has CDR1 MGHRA and CDR2 YSYEKL. The V end lost 0 bases, the J end lost 3 bases, and 12 bases lay between the germline ends. As DNA, the CDR3 is TGCGCCAGCAGCCAAGATCCGAGGGCTGTCTACGAGCAGTACTTC. As protein: CASSQDPRAVYEQYF.

The chain recombines TRBV7-9 with TRBJ2-7; D remains ambiguous. This CDR3 is 14 amino acids long. Looked up from germline, CDR1 is SEHNR and CDR2 is FQNEAQ (reference sequence). V lost 1 base and J 0 bases, leaving 7 bases between the germline ends. CDR3 DNA sequence: TGTGCCAGCAGCTTAGTAGCAGGCTCCTACGAGCAGTACTTC. Amino acid sequence: CASSLVAGSYEQYF.

The chain has TRBV7-3 and TRBJ2-3; D is unclear. V was trimmed by 2 bases and J by 3 bases, leaving 9 bases between them. CDR3 length: 14 amino acids. Germline assignment: CDR1 SGHTA and CDR2 FQGTGA. The CDR3 protein is CASSLGLATDTQYF. DNA for the CDR3: TGTGCCAGCAGCTTAGGGCTTGCAACAGATACGCAGTATTTT. Supplemented by reference TRBV7-3 and TRBJ2-3, the full variable domain reads GAGVSQTPSNKVTEKGKYVELRCDPISGHTALYWYRQSLGQGPEFLIYFQGTGAADDSGLPNDRFFAVRPEGSVSTLKIQRTERGDSAVYLCASSLGLATDTQYFGPGTRLTVL.

The rearrangement joins TRBV5-3 to TRBJ1-5, with a possible D match to TRBD1 (6 bases). TRBV5-3 counts as an open reading frame of uncertain function. Trimming removed 0 bases from V and 5 bases from J, with 15 bases in between. CDR3 size: 16 residues. In DNA form, the CDR3 reads TGTGCCAGAAGCTTGGCAGGGACACTGTACCATCAGCCCCAGCATTTT. As protein: CARSLAGTLYHQPQHF.

The genes are TRBV13 and TRBJ2-5, with 16 bases aligning to TRBD2. V lost 5 bases and J lost 5; bases outside the gene matches: 8. The germline CDR1 and CDR2 sequences are PRHDT and FYEKMQ (reference sequence). This CDR3 has 17 amino acids. CDR3 bases: TGTGCCAGCAGCCCCGGGACTAGCGGGGGGGCCTCGGAGACCCAGTACTTC. This encodes CASSPGTSGGASETQYF.

The rearrangement joins TRBV29-1 to TRBJ2-6, with D possibly called TRBD1 or TRBD2 (5 bases each). Germline CDR1 reads SQVTM; CDR2 reads ANQGSEA. V lost 4 bases to trimming and J lost 0 bases, with 10 bases between them. The CDR3 length is 15 residues. CDR3 region: CSVGDGLSGANVLTF. The CDR3 nucleotides read TGCAGCGTTGGGGACGGGCTCTCTGGGGCCAACGTCCTGACTTTC.

J is TRBJ1-5 and V is TRBV6-1, with a weak D call TRBD1 (6 bases). The CDR3 has 15 residues. V lost 7 bases to trimming and J lost 3 bases, with 16 bases between them. Germline loops: CDR1 MNHNS, CDR2 SASEGT. The CDR3 loop is CASNRPDSPNQPQHF. The CDR3 nucleotides are TGTGCCAGCAACAGACCGGACAGTCCCAATCAGCCCCAGCATTTT.

The J gene is TRBJ2-3, the V gene TRBV5-1, with TRBD2 as a possible D gene (6 bases). The CDR3 length is 16 residues. CDR1 and CDR2 from the germline V gene are SGHRS and YFSETQ. The ends were cut back, 4 bases at V and 4 bases at J, with 19 bases in the middle. In DNA form, the CDR3 reads TGCGCCAGCAGCCGGGGGACCCACGAAGGGGCAGATACGCAGTATTTT. Protein product: CASSRGTHEGADTQYF.

The rearrangement uses TRBV5-1 and TRBJ2-1, with TRBD2 identical over 9 bases. J gave up 5 bases and V 6 bases, and 6 bases lay outside the gene matches. The CDR3 covers 14 residues. In germline, CDR1 is SGHRS, CDR2 YFSETQ. For the CDR3, the DNA is TGCGCCAGCAAGGGGCTAGCGGGGAACAATGAGCAGTTCTTC. This gives the protein CASKGLAGNNEQFF. The entire variable domain, with the rest obtained from reference TRBV5-1 and TRBJ2-1, is as follows: KAGVTQTPRYLIKTRGQQVTLSCSPISGHRSVSWYQQTPGQGLQFLFEYFSETQRNKGNFPGRFSGRQFSNSRSEMNVSTLELGDSALYLCASKGLAGNNEQFFGPGTRLTVL.

The chain recombines TRBV21-1 with TRBJ2-7; the table's D gene call, TRBD2, was not cross checked with the DNA. TRBV21-1 is a known pseudogene. The CDR3 totals 13 residues. The chain's CDR3 is CASPGVLAYEQYF. CDR3 DNA sequence: TGTGCCAGTCCCGGGGTGCTGGCCTACGAGCAGTACTTC.

The V call is TRBV5-1, the J call TRBJ2-5; TRBD1 aligns across 10 bases. This CDR3 is built from 12 residues. V lost 8 bases, J lost 4 bases, and 2 bases stayed unmatched. The V gene's germline CDR1 is SGHRS and CDR2 YFSETQ. CDR3 DNA sequence: TGCGCCAGTGGACAGGGGGGAGAGACCCAGTACTTC. Its translation is CASGQGGETQYF.

This clone has only a few counts. The V call is TRBV5-5, the J call TRBJ1-2; the D gene is possibly TRBD1 (6 bases). This CDR3 region has 13 residues. Germline V gene data show CDR1 as SGHKS and CDR2 as YYEKEE (reference sequence). The germline V and J ends were trimmed by 0 bases and 3 bases, with 6 bases remaining between them. In DNA form, the CDR3 reads TGTGCCAGCAGCTTGGCAGGGGACTATGGCTACACCTTC. It codes for CASSLAGDYGYTF. Combining the CDR3 with reference TRBV5-5 and TRBJ1-2 gives the whole variable domain DAGVTQSPTHLIKTRGQQVTLRCSPISGHKSVSWYQQVLGQGPQFIFQYYEKEERGRGNFPDRFSARQFPNYSSELNVNALLLGDSALYLCASSLAGDYGYTFGSGTRLTVV.

This sequence joins TRBV10-3 and TRBJ2-7; the D gene is possibly TRBD2 (5 bases). This CDR3 contains 13 residues. Germline loops: CDR1 ENHRY, CDR2 SYGVKD. V was trimmed by 6 bases and J by 3 bases, leaving 12 bases between them. Here the CDR3 reads CAIREDSHYEQYF. Here the CDR3 DNA reads TGTGCCATCAGAGAGGACTCGCACTACGAGCAGTACTTC.

The V call is TRBV25-1, the J call TRBJ2-5, with D unresolved. CDR1 and CDR2 from the germline V gene are MGHDK and SYGVNS. Trimming took 2 bases from V and 5 from J, leaving 12 bases between them. The CDR3 totals 14 residues. The CDR3 DNA reads TGTGCCAGCAGTGAACGTAGGGATTTGGAGACCCAGTACTTC. It yields the protein CASSERRDLETQYF.